This T cell receptor (beta chain) came from a study of Ad26.COV2.S vaccination and SARS-CoV-2 variants. Trimming removed 1 base at V and 5 bases at J, with 4 bases between. Per the germline V gene, CDR1 is LGHDT and CDR2 is YNNKEL (reference sequence). The CDR3 covers 12 residues. Treatment of the sample: around 19 received Ad26.COV2.S at low or high dose, single or two shots; several received placebo; per-sample allocation not given. The investigators took samples on day 63 after the first vaccine or placebo injection. Libraries were prepared by immunoSEQ multiplex PCR; TCRdb keeps only in-frame clonotypes and omits some of them. The repertoire has approximately 450,000 clones, approximately 92% of them found once; the top ten carry more than 9%.

Sequencing was performed on peripheral blood, taken in a trial of Ad26.COV2.S vaccine versus placebo. The chain is built from TRBV3-1 (or the pseudogene TRBV3-2) and TRBJ2-3; D gene unclear. The clonotype comes from a person between 18 and 60 years old who received the Ad26.COV2.S COVID-19 vaccine or a placebo. CDR3 amino acids: CASSQVRDTQYF. CDR3 nucleotides: TGTGCCAGCAGCCAAGTCCGAGATACGCAGTATTTT.